The rows below give T cell receptor beta chains drawn from one sample of a study of blood T cell repertoires in COVID-19. This table comes from immunoSEQ multiplex PCR, and its TCRdb copy is limited to in-frame clones, with some not included. The repertoire holds about 170,000 clones, with about 88% as singletons. Sequencing used peripheral blood. The receptors shown here come from a man in his fifties or sixties with acute or convalescent COVID-19. CDR3s include the opening cysteine and the closing phenylalanine or tryptophan. The size entry is marked missing in some rows and otherwise reads once, few, many or a size class.

j_gene: TRBJ2-2
abundance: -
v_gene: TRBV11-2
CDR3aa: CASSLVRANTGELFF

j_gene: TRBJ1-4
abundance: -
v_gene: TRBV7-9
CDR3aa: CASSDRSSLAGKLFF

j_gene: TRBJ2-1
abundance: -
v_gene: TRBV7-8
CDR3aa: CASSDGLAGGPREQFF

j_gene: TRBJ1-6
abundance: -
v_gene: TRBV10-3
CDR3aa: CAISESQGLSVLSSYNSPLHF

j_gene: TRBJ1-4
abundance: -
v_gene: TRBV15
CDR3aa: CATSRALTGPDEKLFF

j_gene: TRBJ2-3
abundance: -
v_gene: TRBV19
CDR3aa: CASKLAMGTDTQYF

j_gene: TRBJ1-2
abundance: -
v_gene: TRBV5-1
CDR3aa: CASSFNRGEGYTF

j_gene: TRBJ1-2
abundance: -
v_gene: TRBV7-8
CDR3aa: CASSSLGQGAGYTF

j_gene: TRBJ1-6
abundance: -
v_gene: TRBV30
CDR3aa: CAWSDPGQAYNSPLHF

j_gene: TRBJ1-5
abundance: -
v_gene: TRBV5-8
CDR3aa: CASSSSGGAFGNQPQHF

j_gene: TRBJ1-4
abundance: -
v_gene: TRBV21-1
CDR3aa: CASSRTGAYYNEKLFF

j_gene: TRBJ2-1
abundance: -
v_gene: TRBV2
CDR3aa: CASFIQGNEQFF

j_gene: TRBJ2-3
abundance: -
v_gene: TRBV3-1/TRBV3-2
CDR3aa: CASSPTSGGKSDTQYF

j_gene: TRBJ2-2
abundance: few
v_gene: TRBV5-4
CDR3aa: CATSSGSLLGGELFF

j_gene: TRBJ1-1
abundance: few
v_gene: TRBV5-5
CDR3aa: CASSLDEPRLNTEAFF

j_gene: TRBJ2-5
abundance: -
v_gene: TRBV30
CDR3aa: CAWAGTTWETQYF